Sequencing of this T cell receptor beta chain was carried out in a study of TIL therapy for anti-PD-1-resistant metastatic lung cancer. Study background: Tumors were harvested before any PD-1/PD-L1 blockade.

Time point meaning: pre-treatment sample, taken before nivolumab and TIL therapy. Enrollment ran from October 2017 to January 2020. Study-level findings and limits: Patients were highly selected, enriched for treatment-naive, never-smoker and oncogene-addicted cases. Infused TIL clonotypes partially replaced the baseline blood repertoire, then decayed over months.

Sequencing used immunoSEQ v3. The assay was immunoSEQ multiplex PCR, and TCRdb's table has in-frame clones only and misses some. The table records about 50,000 clones, 65% to 90% of them present only once. In its sample, this clone was seen once. The antigen is undetermined. Germline V gene data show CDR1 as MRHNA and CDR2 as SNTAGT. Trimming at V came to 5 bases and at J to 14 bases, leaving 13 bases not matched to a gene. The CDR3 contains 15 residues. The TCR was taken from a person aged 25 to 85 with non-small cell lung cancer. The sequencing used blood, collected at baseline. The chain couples TRBV6-4 to TRBJ2-1, with 12 nucleotides matching TRBD2. DNA for the CDR3: TGTGCCAGCAGTACGATCCCTAGCGGGGGGGAGAAGAAGTTCTTC. Its translation is CASSTIPSGGEKKFF.